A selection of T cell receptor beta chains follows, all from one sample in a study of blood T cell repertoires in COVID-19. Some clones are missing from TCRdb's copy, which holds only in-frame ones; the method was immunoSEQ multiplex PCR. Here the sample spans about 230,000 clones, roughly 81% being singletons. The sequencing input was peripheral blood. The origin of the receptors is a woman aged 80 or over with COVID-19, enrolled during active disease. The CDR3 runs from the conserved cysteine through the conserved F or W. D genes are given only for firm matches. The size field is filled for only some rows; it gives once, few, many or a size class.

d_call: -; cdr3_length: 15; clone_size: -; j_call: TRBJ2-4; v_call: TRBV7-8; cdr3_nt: TGTGCCAGCAGTTTCGCAACGGGAGCCAAAAACATTCAGTACTTC; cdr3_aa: CASSFATGAKNIQYF
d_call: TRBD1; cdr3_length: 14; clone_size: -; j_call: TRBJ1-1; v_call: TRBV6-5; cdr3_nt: TGTGCCAGCAGTTACACGGGACAGGGGGCTGAAGCTTTCTTT; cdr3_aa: CASSYTGQGAEAFF
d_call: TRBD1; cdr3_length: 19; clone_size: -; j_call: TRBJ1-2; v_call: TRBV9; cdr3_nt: TGTGCCAGCAGCCAGGGGGAACTCAGGGGGTTCGTTCAAAGCTATGGCTACACCTTC; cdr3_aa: CASSQGELRGFVQSYGYTF
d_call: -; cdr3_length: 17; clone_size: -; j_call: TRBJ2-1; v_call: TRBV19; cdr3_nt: TGTGCCAGTAGTATTAGACCCCCGGGACAACTTTACAATGAGCAGTTCTTC; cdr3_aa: CASSIRPPGQLYNEQFF
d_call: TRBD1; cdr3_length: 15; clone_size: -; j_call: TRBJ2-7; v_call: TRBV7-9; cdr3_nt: TGTGCCAGCAGCTTAGGGACAGGAGAAAGCGACGAGCAGTACTTC; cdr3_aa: CASSLGTGESDEQYF
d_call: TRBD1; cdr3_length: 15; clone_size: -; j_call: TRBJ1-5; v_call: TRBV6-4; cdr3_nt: TGTGCCAGCAGTGGGGGACAGGGATGGGATCAGCCCCAGCATTTT; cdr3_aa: CASSGGQGWDQPQHF
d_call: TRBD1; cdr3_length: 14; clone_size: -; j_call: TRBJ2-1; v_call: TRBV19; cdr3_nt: TGTGCCAGTAGTCGAGGGGGCTCGAGCAATGAGCAGTTCTTC; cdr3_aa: CASSRGGSSNEQFF
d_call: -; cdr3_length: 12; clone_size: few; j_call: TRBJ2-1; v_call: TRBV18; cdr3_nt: TGTGCCAGCTCACCTAGCGCCAATGAGCAGTTCTTC; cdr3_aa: CASSPSANEQFF
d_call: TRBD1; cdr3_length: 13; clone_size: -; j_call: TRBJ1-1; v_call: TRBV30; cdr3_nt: TGTGCCTGGAGTATTACAGGGGGCACTGAAGCTTTCTTT; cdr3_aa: CAWSITGGTEAFF
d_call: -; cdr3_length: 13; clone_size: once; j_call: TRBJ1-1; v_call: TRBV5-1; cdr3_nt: TGCGCCAGCAGCTTGAGAGGGAACACTGAAGCTTTCTTT; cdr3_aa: CASSLRGNTEAFF
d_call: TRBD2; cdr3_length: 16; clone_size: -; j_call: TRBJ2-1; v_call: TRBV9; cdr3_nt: TGTGCCAGCAGCGTAGAGATGCGGGGGGTAAGCAATGAGCAGTTCTTC; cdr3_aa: CASSVEMRGVSNEQFF
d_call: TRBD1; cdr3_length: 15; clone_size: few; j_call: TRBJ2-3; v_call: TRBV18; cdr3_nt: TGTGCCAGCTCACCCGGGACAGGGGTCACAGATACGCAGTATTTT; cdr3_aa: CASSPGTGVTDTQYF
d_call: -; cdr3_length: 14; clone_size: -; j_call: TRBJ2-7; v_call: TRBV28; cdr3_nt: TGTGCCAGCAGTTCATCGGGACAAATCTACGAGCAGTACTTC; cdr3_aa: CASSSSGQIYEQYF
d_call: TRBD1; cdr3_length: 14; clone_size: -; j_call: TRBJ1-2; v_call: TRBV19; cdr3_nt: TGTGCCAGTAGCGAGACAGGGGGGGTCTATGGCTACACCTTC; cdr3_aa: CASSETGGVYGYTF
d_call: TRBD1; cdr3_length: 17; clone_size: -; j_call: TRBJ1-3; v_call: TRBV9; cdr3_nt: TGTGCCAGCAGCGTAGGGGGGACAGGGTTCGCTGGAAACACCATATATTTT; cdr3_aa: CASSVGGTGFAGNTIYF
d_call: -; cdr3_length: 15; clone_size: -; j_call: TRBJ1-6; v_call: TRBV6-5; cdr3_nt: TGTGCCAGCGGCCGTGGGAGCTCCTATAATTCACCCCTCCACTTT; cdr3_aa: CASGRGSSYNSPLHF
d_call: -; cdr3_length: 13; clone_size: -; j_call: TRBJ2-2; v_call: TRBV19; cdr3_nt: TGTGCCAGTACCCCGCCGGGGGCCGGGGAGCTGTTTTTT; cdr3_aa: CASTPPGAGELFF
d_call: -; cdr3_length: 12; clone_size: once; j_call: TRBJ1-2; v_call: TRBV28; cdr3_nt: TGTGCCAGCAGTCCCCTTCCCTACGGCTACACCTTC; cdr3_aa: CASSPLPYGYTF
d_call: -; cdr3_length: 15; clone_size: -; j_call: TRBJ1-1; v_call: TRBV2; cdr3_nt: TGTGCCAGCAGTGAAGACAACAGAATGAACACTGAAGCTTTCTTT; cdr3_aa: CASSEDNRMNTEAFF
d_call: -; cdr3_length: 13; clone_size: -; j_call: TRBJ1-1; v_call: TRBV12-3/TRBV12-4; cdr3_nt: TGTGCCAGCAGCACGCAGGGGAACACTGAAGCTTTCTTT; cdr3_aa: CASSTQGNTEAFF
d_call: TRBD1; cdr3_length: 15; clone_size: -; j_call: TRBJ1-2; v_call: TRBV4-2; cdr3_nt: TGTGCCAGCAGCCGAGGGACAGGAGCTAACTATGGCTACACCTTC; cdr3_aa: CASSRGTGANYGYTF
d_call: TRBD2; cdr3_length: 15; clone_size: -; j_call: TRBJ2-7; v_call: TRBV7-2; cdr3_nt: TGTGCCAGCAGCTTAGTTAGTCTAGCGGGGGCCGAGCAGTACTTC; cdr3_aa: CASSLVSLAGAEQYF
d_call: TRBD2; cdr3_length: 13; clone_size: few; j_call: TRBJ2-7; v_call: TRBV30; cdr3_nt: TGTGCCTGGAGTCCTAGCGGGTCCTACGAGCAGTACTTC; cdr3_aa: CAWSPSGSYEQYF
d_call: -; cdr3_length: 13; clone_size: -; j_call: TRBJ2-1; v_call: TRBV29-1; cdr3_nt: TGCAGCGTTGTGAGGTCGGGGGGCGATGAGCAGTTCTTC; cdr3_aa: CSVVRSGGDEQFF
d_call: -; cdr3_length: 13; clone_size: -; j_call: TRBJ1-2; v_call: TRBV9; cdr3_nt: TGTGCCAGCAGCGTAGAGGAGGGACGAGGCTACACCTTC; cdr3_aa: CASSVEEGRGYTF
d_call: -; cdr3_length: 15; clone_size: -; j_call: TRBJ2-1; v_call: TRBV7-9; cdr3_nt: TGTGCCAGCAGCTTAGTTACAGGGTACCACAATGAGCAGTTCTTC; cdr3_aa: CASSLVTGYHNEQFF
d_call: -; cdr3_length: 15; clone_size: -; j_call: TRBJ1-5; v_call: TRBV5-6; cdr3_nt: TGTGCCAGCAGCTTGGGGGACAATCGGTATCAGCCCCAGCATTTT; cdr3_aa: CASSLGDNRYQPQHF
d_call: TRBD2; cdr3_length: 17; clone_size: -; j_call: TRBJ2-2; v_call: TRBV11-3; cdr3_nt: TGTGCCAGCAGCCCCAACTTTGCGCGGGGGAACGACGGGGAGCTGTTTTTT; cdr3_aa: CASSPNFARGNDGELFF
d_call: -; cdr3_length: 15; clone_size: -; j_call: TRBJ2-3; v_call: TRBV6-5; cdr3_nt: TGTGCCAGCACGCGGGACTCATCAAGGCCAGATACGCAGTATTTT; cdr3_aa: CASTRDSSRPDTQYF
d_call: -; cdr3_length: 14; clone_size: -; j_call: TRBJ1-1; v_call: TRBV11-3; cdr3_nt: TGTGCCAGCAGCTTAAGAGGCTTGGACACTGAAGCTTTCTTT; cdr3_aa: CASSLRGLDTEAFF
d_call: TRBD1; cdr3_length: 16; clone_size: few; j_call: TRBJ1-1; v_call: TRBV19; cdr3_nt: TGTGCCAGTAGTCTGGGGACAGGCCCTGGGAGGTCTGAAGCTTTCTTT; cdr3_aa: CASSLGTGPGRSEAFF
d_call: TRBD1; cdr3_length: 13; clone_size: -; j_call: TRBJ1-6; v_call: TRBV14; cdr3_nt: TGTGCCAGCAGCGGGACAGCGATTTCACCCCTCCACTTT; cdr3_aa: CASSGTAISPLHF
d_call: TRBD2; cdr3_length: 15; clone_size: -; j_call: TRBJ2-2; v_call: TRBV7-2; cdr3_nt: TGTGCCAGCAACTCCGGGGGGGTTCGGACCGGGGAGCTGTTTTTT; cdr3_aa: CASNSGGVRTGELFF
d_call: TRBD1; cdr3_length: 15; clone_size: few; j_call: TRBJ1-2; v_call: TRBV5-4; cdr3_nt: TGTGCCAGCAGCTCACCCCACAGGGGGCAGGATGGCTACACCTTC; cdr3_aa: CASSSPHRGQDGYTF
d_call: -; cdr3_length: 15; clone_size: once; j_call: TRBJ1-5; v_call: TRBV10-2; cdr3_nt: TGCGCCAGCAGGAACGGGGGTTCGGGCAATCAGCCCCAGCATTTT; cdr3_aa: CASRNGGSGNQPQHF
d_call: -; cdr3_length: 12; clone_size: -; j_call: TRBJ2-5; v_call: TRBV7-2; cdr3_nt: TGTGCCAGCAGCTTATCTATGGAGACCCAGTACTTC; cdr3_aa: CASSLSMETQYF
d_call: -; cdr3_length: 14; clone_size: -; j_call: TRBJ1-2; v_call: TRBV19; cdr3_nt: TGTGCCAGTAGTATTACAGGCTCATCGTATGGCTACACCTTC; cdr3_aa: CASSITGSSYGYTF
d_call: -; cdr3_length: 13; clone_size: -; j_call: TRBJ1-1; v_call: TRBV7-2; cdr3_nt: TGTGCCAGCAGCAGTAAGGGGGGGACTGAAGCTTTCTTT; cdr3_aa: CASSSKGGTEAFF